Listed here are 10 T cell receptor beta chains from one sample, sequenced in a study of shared clonotypes between healthy human individuals. Sequencing was performed with immunoSEQ multiplex PCR; in TCRdb, only in-frame clones are kept and a portion is missing. The repertoire holds about half a million clones, with around 73% as singletons. The sample comprised PBMCs. Receptor source: a middle-aged woman in good health. Some clones in this sample may be carry-over from other donors' samples.

This clone has a single count. The J gene is TRBJ2-3, the V gene TRBV2; 7 bases agree with TRBD2. Germline CDR1 and CDR2: SNHLY and FYNNEI. CDR3 length: 14 residues. The J segment lost 6 bases and the V segment lost 8 bases, leaving 11 bases of the junction unmatched. The CDR3 region has the DNA TGTGCCAGCGGTGCCTCTCTCGGGGGGGATACGCAGTATTTT. Translation: CASGASLGGDTQYF.

The sample holds a few counts of this clone. CDR3 sequence: CASSLDRVQSYEQYF. Written as DNA, the CDR3 is TGTGCCAGCAGCTTAGATCGAGTACAATCCTACGAGCAGTACTTC. The V call is TRBV11-1, the J call TRBJ2-7; D ambiguous. In germline, CDR1 is SGHAT, CDR2 FQDESV (reference sequence). The CDR3 is 15 amino acids. V lost 1 base and J lost 1, with 11 bases in between.

V and J are TRBV4-1 and TRBJ2-5; D ambiguous. The germline V and J ends were trimmed by 3 bases and 1 base, with 12 bases remaining between them. Germline values: CDR1 MGHRA, CDR2 YSYEKL. The CDR3 loop spans 15 amino acids. Here the CDR3 reads CASSQIGTIQETQYF. The CDR3 DNA reads as TGCGCCAGCAGCCAGATAGGCACAATCCAAGAGACCCAGTACTTC.

The chain joins TRBV11-2 to TRBJ2-7; 8 nucleotides agree with TRBD2. Germline-derived CDR1 and CDR2 are SGHAT and FQNNGV. The V gene end was trimmed by 4 bases and the J gene end by 2 bases; junction bases not matched to a gene: 4. CDR3 length equals 14 residues. CDR3 nucleotides: TGTGCCAGCAGCTGGACTAGCCTTACCTACGAGCAGTACTTC. Amino acid sequence: CASSWTSLTYEQYF.

The CDR3 sequence: CASSHRGRRTEAFF. The DNA of the CDR3 is TGTGCCAGCAGCCACAGGGGGCGGAGGACTGAAGCTTTCTTT. This sequence joins TRBV6-5 and TRBJ1-1; the match to TRBD1 covers 9 bases. CDR3 length: 14 amino acids. With V trimmed by 6 bases and J by 5 bases, 7 bases remained unmatched. Germline-derived CDR1 and CDR2 are MNHEY and SVGAGI.

This clone has only a few counts. The chain links TRBV30 to TRBJ1-6; possible D gene TRBD1, 5 bases. Trimming took off 6 bases at V and 6 bases at J, with 12 bases between the two ends. Germline values: CDR1 GTSNPN, CDR2 SVGIG (reference sequence). The CDR3 spans 13 residues. In DNA, the CDR3 is TGTGCCTGCGATCGGGGGAGTAATTCACCCCTCCACTTT. It encodes CACDRGSNSPLHF.

The chain combines TRBV10-3 with TRBJ1-1; maybe TRBD1 (6 bases). Trimming cost V 7 bases and J 4 bases, with 16 bases left between them. The CDR3 runs to 14 residues. Germline V CDR1 and CDR2: ENHRY, SYGVKD. The CDR3 DNA reads TGTGCCATCACAGAGGTGGGCAGGGGCACTGAAGCTTTCTTT. Its protein is CAITEVGRGTEAFF.

The chain uses TRBV15 and TRBJ2-7; TRBD2 agrees at 9 bases. The CDR3 spans 13 residues. From germline, CDR1 is LNHNV and CDR2 YYDKDF (reference sequence). Unmatched junction bases numbered 6, after V lost 10 bases and J lost 2 bases. The CDR3 nucleotides are TGTGCCAGCAGTGCGGGAGGGGCCTACGAGCAGTACTTC. Protein: CASSAGGAYEQYF.

V and J are TRBV30 and TRBJ2-3; 10 bases fit TRBD2. Germline CDR1 and CDR2: GTSNPN and SVGIG (reference sequence). There are 14 residues in the CDR3. The junction had 2 bases not matched to a gene; V was cut back by 3 bases and J by 2 bases. CDR3 in amino acids: CAWRLAGTTDTQYF. Written as DNA, the CDR3 is TGTGCCTGGAGACTAGCGGGGACCACAGATACGCAGTATTTT.

The chain recombines TRBV28 with TRBJ2-3, with 10 bases matching TRBD2. Germline V lookup: CDR1 MDHEN, CDR2 SYDVKM. The V gene end was trimmed by 2 bases and the J gene end by 3 bases; junction bases not matched to a gene: 5. The CDR3 contains 16 residues. The CDR3 protein is CASSLRASGRTDTQYF. CDR3 nucleotide sequence: TGTGCCAGCAGTTTAAGGGCTAGCGGGAGAACAGATACGCAGTATTTT. The full variable domain, completed using reference TRBV28 and TRBJ2-3, is DVKVTQSSRYLVKRTGEKVFLECVQDMDHENMFWYRQDPGLGLRLIYFSYDVKMKEKGDIPEGYSVSREKKERFSLILESASTNQTSMYLCASSLRASGRTDTQYFGPGTRLTVL.